The entry that follows covers one TCR beta chain sequence. Its antigen is still unknown. Using immunoSEQ multiplex PCR, the repertoire was profiled, and TCRdb retains in-frame clones only, with some absent. Here the sample spans over 55,000 clones, roughly 80% being singletons. Pooling covered second doses at about 4 or about 12 weeks. The data derive from a study of T cell responses to AZD1222 COVID-19 vaccine. Whole-study results and caveats: CD4 TCRs associated with vaccination spanned spike, dominating at 160-218 and 743-854. Per reports, nearly half of all spike-specific TCRs target regions that are unmutated in variants.

This TCR came from an adult who received the AZD1222 COVID-19 vaccine. This specimen was peripheral blood, taken 28 days after the second AZD1222 dose.

This chain's CDR3 is CASSPSGRGNEKLFF. CDR3 coding DNA: TGCGCCAGCAGCCCCAGTGGTCGGGGTAATGAAAAACTGTTTTTT. The chain has TRBV5-1 and TRBJ1-4, with D uncertain. CDR1 and CDR2 (germline): SGHRS, YFSETQ. V lost 4 bases to trimming and J lost 4 bases, with 14 bases between them. CDR3 size: 15 residues.